The 23 T cell receptor beta chains presented below share a single source sample, sequenced in a study of Ad26.COV2.S vaccination and SARS-CoV-2 variants. Treatment denoted: some 19 received Ad26.COV2.S at low or high dose, single or two shots; about five received placebo; per-sample allocation not given. After the first vaccine or placebo injection, samples were drawn on day 63. Data came from immunoSEQ multiplex PCR; TCRdb stores just in-frame clones and leaves some out. There are about 350,000 clones in the sample; 80% to 90% occur only once, and approximately 5% lies in the top ten. The specimen comprised peripheral blood, sampled in a trial of Ad26.COV2.S vaccine versus placebo. The receptors originated from a person between 18 and 60 years old who received the Ad26.COV2.S COVID-19 vaccine or a placebo.

The chain joins TRBV30 to TRBJ2-5; 7 positions match TRBD2. There are 12 residues in the CDR3. V lost 1 base and J lost 5; bases outside the gene matches: 1. The germline V gene has CDR1 GTSNPN and CDR2 SVGIG (reference sequence). CDR3 sequence (DNA): TGTGCCTGGAGTGAAGCGGGGGAGACCCAGTACTTC. Translating it yields CAWSEAGETQYF.

This clone was detected only a few times. The chain links TRBV6-4 to TRBJ1-1; D is ambiguous. The V and J ends lost 7 bases and 11 bases respectively, with 5 bases between them. Germline V gene data show CDR1 as MRHNA and CDR2 as SNTAGT. The CDR3 loop spans 8 amino acids. The CDR3 DNA sequence: TGTGCCAGCAAACGGGCTTTCTTT. Translated, it gives CASKRAFF.

This chain connects TRBV19 to TRBJ1-1; 7 bases are shared with TRBD1. Germline trimming cut 0 bases from V and 4 bases from J; bases unmatched to any gene: 5. Looked up from germline, CDR1 is LNHDA and CDR2 is SQIVND (reference sequence). This CDR3 has 15 amino acids. CDR3 coding DNA: TGTGCCAGTAGTATAGAAAGGGGGCGCAGCACTGAAGCTTTCTTT. The encoded protein is CASSIERGRSTEAFF.

V usage is TRBV19 and J usage is TRBJ1-2, with TRBD1 matching 7 bases. The germline gives CDR1 LNHDA, CDR2 SQIVND (reference sequence). The J segment lost 1 base and the V segment lost 0 bases, leaving 2 bases of the junction unmatched. The CDR3 loop spans 15 amino acids. This CDR3 reads CASSIDQGDNYGYTF. DNA for the CDR3: TGTGCCAGTAGTATAGACCAGGGGGATAACTATGGCTACACCTTC.

This clone showed up just a few times. The identical CDR3 is also encoded by other nucleotide sequences in the sample. CDR3 residues: CASSVGDTEAFF. The CDR3 DNA reads as TGTGCCAGCAGCGTAGGGGACACTGAAGCTTTCTTT. V gene TRBV9 combines with J gene TRBJ1-1; D is undetermined. The CDR3 sequence is 12 residues long. V lost 0 bases, J lost 3 bases, and 3 bases lay in between. The germline V gene encodes CDR1 SGDLS and CDR2 YYNGEE. Full variable domain (outside the CDR3, taken from reference TRBV9 and TRBJ1-1): DSGVTQTPKHLITATGQRVTLRCSPRSGDLSVYWYQQSLDQGLQFLIQYYNGEERAKGNILERFSAQQFPDLHSELNLSSLELGDSALYFCASSVGDTEAFFGQGTRLTVV.

The chain links TRBV19 to TRBJ1-5, with D hard to call. This CDR3 region has 18 residues. Trimming removed 6 bases at V and 0 bases at J, with 21 bases between. Germline V gene data show CDR1 as LNHDA and CDR2 as SQIVND (reference sequence). The CDR3 DNA follows: TGTGCCAGTAGCTTGTCAGGCGGTCCCCGGTATAGCAATCAGCCCCAGCATTTT. Translating it yields CASSLSGGPRYSNQPQHF.

V and J are TRBV7-2 and TRBJ2-7, with D uncertain. The CDR3 runs to 13 residues. Deletions cut 1 base from V and 4 bases from J, with 8 bases between. Germline V gives CDR1 SGHTA, CDR2 FQGNSA. In DNA, the CDR3 is TGTGCCAGCAGCTTAGGACACGATTACGAGCAGTACTTC. Encoded protein: CASSLGHDYEQYF.

This chain connects TRBV7-2 to TRBJ2-1, with 10 bases identical to TRBD2. CDR1 and CDR2 (germline): SGHTA, FQGNSA. The CDR3 sequence is 15 residues long. Trimming took 6 bases from V and 3 from J; bases not matched to a gene: 5. CDR3: CASSSGLAFYNEQFF. The CDR3 DNA reads as TGTGCCAGCAGTTCGGGACTAGCGTTCTACAATGAGCAGTTCTTC.

This clone was picked up one time. The V call is TRBV28, the J call TRBJ2-7; TRBD2 agrees at 8 bases. The CDR3 contains 13 residues. V shed 6 bases and J 2 bases; nucleotides not matched to a gene: 3. CDR1 and CDR2 from the germline V gene are MDHEN and SYDVKM. The CDR3 sequence is CASRRSGTYEQYF. In DNA, the CDR3 is TGTGCCAGCAGACGTAGCGGGACCTACGAGCAGTACTTC.

Points on this clone: Other DNA sequences within the sample encode an identical CDR3. V usage is TRBV19 and J usage is TRBJ1-1; weak D call: TRBD1 (5 bases). Germline V gene lookup returns CDR1 LNHDA and CDR2 SQIVND (reference sequence). The CDR3 loop spans 13 amino acids. The ends were cut back, 5 bases at V and 0 bases at J, with 7 bases in the middle. CDR3 sequence (DNA): TGTGCCAGTAGTCAGGGCTTGAACACTGAAGCTTTCTTT. Amino acids: CASSQGLNTEAFF.

This clone has just a few counts. The chain carries TRBV18 and TRBJ2-1; 9 bases are shared with TRBD2. CDR3 length: 17 amino acids. With V trimmed by 2 bases and J by 0 bases, 5 bases remained unmatched. Germline loops: CDR1 KGHSH, CDR2 LQKENI. CDR3 coding DNA: TGTGCCAGCTCACCAATTCTAGCGGGGAGCTCCTACAATGAGCAGTTCTTC. Encoded protein: CASSPILAGSSYNEQFF.

DNA for the CDR3: TGTGCCAGCAGTTTAAGATTCGGTGCCCACTCGAACACCGGGGAGCTGTTTTTT. Amino acids: CASSLRFGAHSNTGELFF. The rearrangement links TRBV28 to TRBJ2-2; unclear D gene. V was pared by 2 bases and J by 0 bases, with 16 bases between. Germline CDR1 MDHEN, CDR2 SYDVKM. CDR3 length: 18 amino acids.

Only one count was recorded for this clone. This chain uses TRBV9 with TRBJ2-7; TRBD1 matches at 7 bases. The CDR3 spans 14 residues. J lost 2 bases, V lost 3 bases, and 5 bases had no gene match. CDR1 and CDR2 from the germline V gene are SGDLS and YYNGEE. The CDR3 loop is CASSATGTAYEQYF. The CDR3, as DNA: TGTGCCAGCAGCGCAACCGGGACAGCCTACGAGCAGTACTTC.

The chain links TRBV18 to TRBJ1-3; D uncertain. The V end lost 2 bases, the J end lost 2 bases, and 10 bases lay between the germline ends. Germline CDR1 is KGHSH and CDR2 is LQKENI. The CDR3 runs 15 residues. The CDR3 sequence is CASSPVSGAGNTIYF. The CDR3 DNA reads as TGTGCCAGCTCACCAGTTTCCGGGGCTGGAAACACCATATATTTT. The whole variable domain, remainder taken from reference TRBV18 and TRBJ1-3, is NAGVMQNPRHLVRRRGQEARLRCSPMKGHSHVYWYRQLPEEGLKFMVYLQKENIIDESGMPKERFSAEFPKEGPSILRIQQVVRGDSAAYFCASSPVSGAGNTIYFGEGSWLTVV.

J is TRBJ2-7 and V is TRBV13; 9 positions match TRBD2. Losses at the gene ends were 0 bases for V and 6 bases for J; bases not matched to a gene: 6. In germline, CDR1 is PRHDT, CDR2 FYEKMQ (reference sequence). The CDR3 has 15 residues. The CDR3 bases are TGTGCCAGCAGCTTAGGGCGGGAGGGAGTAGGCGAGCAGTACTTC. Translating gives CASSLGREGVGEQYF. The entire variable domain, with the rest obtained from reference TRBV13 and TRBJ2-7, is as follows: AAGVIQSPRHLIKEKRETATLKCYPIPRHDTVYWYQQGPGQDPQFLISFYEKMQSDKGSIPDRFSAQQFSDYHSELNMSSLELGDSALYFCASSLGREGVGEQYFGPGTRLTVT.

This clone was recorded once. This sequence joins TRBV30 and TRBJ1-6, with D perhaps matching TRBD1 (6 bases). Trimming stripped 1 base from V and 5 bases from J, with 9 bases between. There are 14 residues in the CDR3. Germline-derived CDR1 and CDR2 are GTSNPN and SVGIG (reference sequence). CDR3: CAWSARGDNSPLHF. CDR3 nucleotide sequence: TGTGCCTGGAGTGCCAGGGGCGATAATTCACCCCTCCACTTT.

J is TRBJ2-1 and V is TRBV3-1 (or the pseudogene TRBV3-2), with 8 positions matching TRBD1. CDR3 length equals 17 residues. Per germline, CDR1 LGHDT and CDR2 YNNKEL (reference sequence). V shed 0 bases and J 5 bases; nucleotides not matched to a gene: 9. CDR3 bases: TGTGCCAGCAGCCAAGATTTTTCGACAGGGGTCGACAATGAGCAGTTCTTC. This encodes CASSQDFSTGVDNEQFF.

This chain connects TRBV29-1 to TRBJ1-1; D unclear. The CDR3 runs 14 residues. With 3 bases removed from V and 0 bases from J, the gap between germline ends came to 11 bases. The V gene's germline CDR1 is SQVTM and CDR2 ANQGSEA. The CDR3 DNA follows: TGCAGCGTTGATGTCAGGTCGGTGAACACTGAAGCTTTCTTT. It is translated as CSVDVRSVNTEAFF.

This rearrangement joins TRBV28 to TRBJ2-5, with 9 bases that match TRBD2. V shed 5 bases, J shed 2 bases, and the junction held 12 bases outside the gene matches. The germline V gene has CDR1 MDHEN and CDR2 SYDVKM. This CDR3 is built from 17 residues. The CDR3 DNA sequence: TGTGCCAGCAGTGCGGGACTAGCTATTAACTCGCAAGAGACCCAGTACTTC. Translation: CASSAGLAINSQETQYF. The full variable domain, completed using reference TRBV28 and TRBJ2-5, is DVKVTQSSRYLVKRTGEKVFLECVQDMDHENMFWYRQDPGLGLRLIYFSYDVKMKEKGDIPEGYSVSREKKERFSLILESASTNQTSMYLCASSAGLAINSQETQYFGPGTRLLVL.

This sequence joins TRBV9 and TRBJ1-1; 10 positions match TRBD1. CDR1 is SGDLS, CDR2 YYNGEE, per germline. The V gene end was trimmed by 0 bases and the J gene end by 5 bases; junction bases not matched to a gene: 4. CDR3 length: 15 residues. The CDR3, as DNA: TGTGCCAGCAGCGTAGGGGGACAGGGGATAACTGAAGCTTTCTTT. It encodes CASSVGGQGITEAFF.

The DNA of the CDR3 is TGTGCCAGTGTTACCGGAGGGGGGCGGGAATACAATGAGCAGTTCTTC. This gives the protein CASVTGGGREYNEQFF. The rearrangement joins TRBV21-1 to TRBJ2-1. TRBV21-1 is designated a pseudogene. The CDR3 totals 16 residues.

V gene TRBV5-1 combines with J gene TRBJ1-2; tentatively, D is TRBD1 (5 bases). This CDR3 is 13 amino acids long. V was shortened by 4 bases and J by 5 bases, with 12 bases between the two germline ends. CDR1 and CDR2 from the germline V gene are SGHRS and YFSETQ. The CDR3 sequence: CASSLGGIYGYTF. DNA for the CDR3: TGCGCCAGCAGCCTGGGGGGAATATATGGCTACACCTTC.

The gene calls are TRBV11-3 and TRBJ2-2; the D is unclear. Trimming pared 1 base from V and 6 bases from J, leaving 9 bases between. Germline CDR1 and CDR2: SGHNT and YENEEA. The CDR3 contains 14 residues. The CDR3 DNA reads as TGTGCCAGCAGCTTAGGGTCCGACGCCGGGGAGCTGTTTTTT. It codes for CASSLGSDAGELFF.